These 12 T cell receptor beta chains came from one sample sequenced in a study of vaccination effects on CD4 cells after COVID-19. Profiling relied on immunoSEQ multiplex PCR, and the TCRdb table lists in-frame clones only, not all of them. The sample has roughly 51,000 clones, 65% to 80% seen once. What these receptors recognize is not known. Following a roughly 9-day culture, CD4+ T cells were purified. By PCR, the person was confirmed to have had SARS-CoV-2 infection between March and December 2020. Two-dose BNT162b2 or mRNA-1273 vaccination was given to participants. The specimen was CD4+ T cells from PBMCs cultured without peptide, collected after COVID-19 vaccination. These receptors came from a human donor who had a prior SARS-CoV-2 infection.

V and J are TRBV3-1 (or the pseudogene TRBV3-2) and TRBJ1-6, with TRBD1 as a possible D gene (6 bases). This CDR3 is built from 14 residues. V lost 1 base to trimming and J lost 6 bases, with 7 bases between them. The V gene's germline CDR1 is LGHDT and CDR2 YNNKEL (reference sequence). This CDR3 is CASSQGGLNSPLHF. In nucleotides, the CDR3 is TGTGCCAGCAGCCAAGGGGGGCTTAATTCACCCCTCCACTTT.

V usage is TRBV7-3 and J usage is TRBJ2-1; D is perhaps TRBD1 (5 bases). The CDR3 loop spans 15 amino acids. Germline V lookup: CDR1 SGHTA, CDR2 FQGTGA. The V end was cut by 5 bases, the J end by 2 bases, with 13 bases between. The CDR3 loop is CASSPTGAAYNEQFF. The CDR3 nucleotides are TGTGCCAGCAGCCCCACTGGGGCGGCCTACAATGAGCAGTTCTTC.

The V gene is TRBV3-1 (or the pseudogene TRBV3-2), the J gene TRBJ2-3; D is ambiguous. The germline CDR1 and CDR2 sequences are LGHDT and YNNKEL (reference sequence). The ends were cut back, 2 bases at V and 2 bases at J, with 17 bases in the middle. The CDR3 has 17 residues. CDR3 region: CASSQPPLVGYTDTQYF. For the CDR3, the DNA is TGTGCCAGCAGCCAACCTCCACTCGTTGGTTACACAGATACGCAGTATTTT.

J is TRBJ2-7 and V is TRBV11-2, with TRBD1 matching over 8 bases. Per the germline V gene, CDR1 is SGHAT and CDR2 is FQNNGV. J gave up 3 bases and V 5 bases, and 6 bases lay outside the gene matches. This CDR3 region has 14 residues. The CDR3: CASSARQGSYEQYF. The CDR3 nucleotides read TGTGCCAGCAGCGCCCGACAGGGGAGCTACGAGCAGTACTTC.

V is TRBV3-1 (or the pseudogene TRBV3-2) and J is TRBJ1-1; D is undetermined. The germline CDR1 and CDR2 sequences are LGHDT and YNNKEL (reference sequence). V was cut by 2 bases and J by 5 bases, with 12 bases left in between. CDR3 length: 14 residues. CDR3 loop: CASSQFLQGTEAFF. The DNA of the CDR3 is TGTGCCAGCAGCCAATTCCTGCAAGGAACTGAAGCTTTCTTT.

A note on this clone: Other DNA sequences in this specimen translate into the identical CDR3. V is TRBV5-1 and J is TRBJ2-5; D is uncertain. This CDR3 contains 11 residues. Germline-derived CDR1 and CDR2 are SGHRS and YFSETQ. Trimming left V 7 bases short and J 2 bases short, with 6 bases between. The CDR3 DNA reads as TGCGCCAGCTCGGAGCAAGAGACCCAGTACTTC. Amino acids: CASSEQETQYF. Filled out from reference TRBV5-1 and TRBJ2-5, the complete variable domain reads KAGVTQTPRYLIKTRGQQVTLSCSPISGHRSVSWYQQTPGQGLQFLFEYFSETQRNKGNFPGRFSGRQFSNSRSEMNVSTLELGDSALYLCASSEQETQYFGPGTRLLVL.

This CDR3 reads CASSQDLGGTTEAFF. The CDR3 DNA reads as TGTGCCAGCAGCCAAGATCTCGGGGGAACCACTGAAGCTTTCTTT. This rearrangement joins TRBV3-1 (or the pseudogene TRBV3-2) to TRBJ1-1, with a weak D call TRBD1 (5 bases). V was pared by 0 bases and J by 4 bases, with 12 bases between. Germline V lookup: CDR1 LGHDT, CDR2 YNNKEL (reference sequence). The CDR3 spans 15 residues.

This clone was observed a few times. CDR3 DNA sequence: TGTGCCTGGAGCCAAATCAGGGGGCAGTCTGGCTACACCTTC. Protein sequence: CAWSQIRGQSGYTF. V and J are TRBV30 and TRBJ1-2; 8 positions agree with TRBD1. There are 14 residues in the CDR3. J gave up 7 bases and V 3 bases, and 10 bases lay outside the gene matches. In germline, CDR1 is GTSNPN, CDR2 SVGIG (reference sequence).

The chain carries TRBV6-6 and TRBJ1-6; 7 bases map to TRBD1. Germline CDR1 reads MNHNY; CDR2 reads SVGAGI (reference sequence). The CDR3 is 13 amino acids. V trimming: 4 bases; J trimming: 6 bases; junction bases outside the gene matches: 0. The CDR3 spells CASSWDSNSPLHF. As DNA, the CDR3 is TGTGCCAGCAGTTGGGACAGTAATTCACCCCTCCACTTT.

This clone was observed a handful of times. The chain combines TRBV15 with TRBJ1-5; possible D gene TRBD1, 6 bases. The CDR3 extends over 18 amino acids. V was shortened by 2 bases and J by 3 bases, with 20 bases between the two germline ends. Looked up from germline, CDR1 is LNHNV and CDR2 is YYDKDF (reference sequence). CDR3 coding DNA: TGTGCCACCAGCAGATCGCTGGGACAACGGGATTTCAATCAGCCCCAGCATTTT. Translation gives CATSRSLGQRDFNQPQHF.

The rearrangement uses TRBV3-1 (or the pseudogene TRBV3-2) and TRBJ2-5; 8 bases fit TRBD2. CDR1 is LGHDT and CDR2 is YNNKEL in the germline V gene (reference sequence). V dropped 6 bases and J dropped 4; count of bases not matched to a gene: 10. This CDR3 has 15 residues. CDR3 protein: CASRHKRETRETQYF. Here the CDR3 DNA reads TGTGCCAGCAGGCACAAGCGGGAGACGCGAGAGACCCAGTACTTC.

The chain links TRBV5-1 to TRBJ1-2; possibly TRBD1 for D (6 bases). In germline, CDR1 is SGHRS, CDR2 YFSETQ. CDR3 length: 16 residues. With 0 bases removed from V and 4 bases from J, the gap between germline ends came to 16 bases. The CDR3 bases are TGCGCCAGCAGCTTGGCTCGGGACACGAATTTCTATGGCTACACCTTC. This translates into CASSLARDTNFYGYTF.